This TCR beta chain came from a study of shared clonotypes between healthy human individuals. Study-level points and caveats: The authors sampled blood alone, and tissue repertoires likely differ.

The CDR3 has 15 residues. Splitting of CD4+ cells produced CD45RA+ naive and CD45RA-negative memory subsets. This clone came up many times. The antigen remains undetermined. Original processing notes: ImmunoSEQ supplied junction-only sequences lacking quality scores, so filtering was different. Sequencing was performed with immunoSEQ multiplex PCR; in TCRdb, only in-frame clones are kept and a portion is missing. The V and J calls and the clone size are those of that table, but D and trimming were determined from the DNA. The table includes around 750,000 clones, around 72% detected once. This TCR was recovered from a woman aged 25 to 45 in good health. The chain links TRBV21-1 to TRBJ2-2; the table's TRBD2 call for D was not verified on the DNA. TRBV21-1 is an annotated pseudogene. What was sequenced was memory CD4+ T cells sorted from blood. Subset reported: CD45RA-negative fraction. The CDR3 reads CGGGLAGDYTGELFF. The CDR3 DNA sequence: TGCGGAGGGGGACTAGCGGGAGATTACACCGGGGAGCTGTTTTTT.